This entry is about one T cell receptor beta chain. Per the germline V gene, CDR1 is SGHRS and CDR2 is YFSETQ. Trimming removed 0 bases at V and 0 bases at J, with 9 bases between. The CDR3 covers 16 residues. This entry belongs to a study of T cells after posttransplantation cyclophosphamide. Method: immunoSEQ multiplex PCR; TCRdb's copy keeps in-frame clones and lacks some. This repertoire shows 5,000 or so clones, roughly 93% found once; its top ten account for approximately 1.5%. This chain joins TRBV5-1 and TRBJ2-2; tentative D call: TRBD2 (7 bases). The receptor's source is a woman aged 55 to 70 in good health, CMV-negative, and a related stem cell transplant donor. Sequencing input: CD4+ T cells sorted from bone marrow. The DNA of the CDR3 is TGCGCCAGCAGCTTGGCGGGGGGCCCGAACACCGGGGAGCTGTTTTTT. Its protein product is CASSLAGGPNTGELFF.